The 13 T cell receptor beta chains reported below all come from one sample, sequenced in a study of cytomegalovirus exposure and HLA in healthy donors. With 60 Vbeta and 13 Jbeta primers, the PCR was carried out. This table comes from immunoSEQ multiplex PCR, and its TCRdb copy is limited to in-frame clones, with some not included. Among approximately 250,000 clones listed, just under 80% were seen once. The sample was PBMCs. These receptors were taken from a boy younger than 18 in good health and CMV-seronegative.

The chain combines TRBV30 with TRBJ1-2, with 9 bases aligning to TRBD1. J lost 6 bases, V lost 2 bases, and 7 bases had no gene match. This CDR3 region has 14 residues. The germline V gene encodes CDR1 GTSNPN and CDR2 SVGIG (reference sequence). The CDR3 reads CAWSPYGDRDGYTF. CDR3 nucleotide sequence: TGTGCCTGGAGTCCGTACGGGGACAGGGATGGCTACACCTTC.

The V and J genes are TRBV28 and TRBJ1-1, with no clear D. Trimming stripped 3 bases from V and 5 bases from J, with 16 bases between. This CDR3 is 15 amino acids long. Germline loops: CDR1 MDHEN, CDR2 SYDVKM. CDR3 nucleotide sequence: TGTGCCAGCAGTTTTAGGTCAGAGGGAGGTACTGAAGCTTTCTTT. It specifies CASSFRSEGGTEAFF.

CDR3 sequence (DNA): TGTGCCAGCAGTGCCGGAGGCCCCCAGCATTTT. Its protein is CASSAGGPQHF. V and J are TRBV2 and TRBJ1-5, with no clear D. The ends were cut back, 4 bases at V and 10 bases at J, with 8 bases in the middle. The CDR3 is made up of 11 amino acids. Germline lookup yields CDR1 SNHLY and CDR2 FYNNEI.

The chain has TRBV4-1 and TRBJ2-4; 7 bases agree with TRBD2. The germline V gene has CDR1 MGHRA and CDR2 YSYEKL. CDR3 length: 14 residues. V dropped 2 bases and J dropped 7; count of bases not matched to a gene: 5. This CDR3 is CASSQRRERNIQYF. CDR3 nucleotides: TGCGCCAGCAGCCAAAGGCGGGAGAGGAACATTCAGTACTTC.

CDR3 amino acids: CAWATSGGINEQFF. CDR3 DNA: TGTGCCTGGGCGACTAGCGGGGGAATAAATGAGCAGTTCTTC. The rearrangement joins TRBV30 to TRBJ2-1, with 12 bases that match TRBD2. The CDR3 loop spans 14 amino acids. After removal of 5 bases from V and 7 bases from J, the junction contained 6 bases not matched to a gene. Germline V gene data show CDR1 as GTSNPN and CDR2 as SVGIG (reference sequence).

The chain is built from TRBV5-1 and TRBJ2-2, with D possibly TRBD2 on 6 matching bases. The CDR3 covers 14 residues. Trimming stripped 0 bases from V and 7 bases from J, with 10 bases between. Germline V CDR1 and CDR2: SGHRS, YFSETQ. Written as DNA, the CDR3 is TGCGCCAGCAGCTTGGTAGGGCGGGACGGGGAGCTGTTTTTT. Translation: CASSLVGRDGELFF.

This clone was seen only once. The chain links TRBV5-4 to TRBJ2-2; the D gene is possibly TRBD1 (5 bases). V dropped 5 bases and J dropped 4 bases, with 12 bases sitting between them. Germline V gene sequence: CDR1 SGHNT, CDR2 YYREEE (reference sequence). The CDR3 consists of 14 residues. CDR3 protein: CASRQDPTTGELFF. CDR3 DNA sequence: TGTGCCAGCAGACAGGACCCGACCACCGGGGAGCTGTTTTTT.

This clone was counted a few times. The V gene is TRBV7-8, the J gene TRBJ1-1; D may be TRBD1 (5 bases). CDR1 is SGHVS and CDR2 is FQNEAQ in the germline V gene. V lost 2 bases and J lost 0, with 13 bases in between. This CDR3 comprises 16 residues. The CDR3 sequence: CASSLNPPGLNTEAFF. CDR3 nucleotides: TGTGCCAGCAGCTTAAATCCCCCAGGGCTGAACACTGAAGCTTTCTTT.

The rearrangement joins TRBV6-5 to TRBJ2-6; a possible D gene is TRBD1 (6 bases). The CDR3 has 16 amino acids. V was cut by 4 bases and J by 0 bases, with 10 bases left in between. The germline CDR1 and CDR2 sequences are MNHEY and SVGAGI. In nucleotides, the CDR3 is TGTGCCAGCAGTTCAGGGGATGCCTCTGGGGCCAACGTCCTGACTTTC. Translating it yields CASSSGDASGANVLTF.

This CDR3 is CASSSGERGYGYTF. CDR3 sequence (DNA): TGTGCCAGCAGCTCAGGGGAGAGGGGCTATGGCTACACCTTC. The chain recombines TRBV6-5 with TRBJ1-2, with D possibly TRBD1 on 6 matching bases. Germline V gene sequence: CDR1 MNHEY, CDR2 SVGAGI. This CDR3 spans 14 amino acids. V was shortened by 6 bases and J by 4 bases, with 15 bases between the two germline ends.

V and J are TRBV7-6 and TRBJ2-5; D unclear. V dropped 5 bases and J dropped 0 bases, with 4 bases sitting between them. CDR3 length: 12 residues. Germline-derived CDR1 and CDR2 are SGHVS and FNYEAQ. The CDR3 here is CASSPYQETQYF. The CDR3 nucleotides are TGTGCCAGCAGCCCGTACCAAGAGACCCAGTACTTC.

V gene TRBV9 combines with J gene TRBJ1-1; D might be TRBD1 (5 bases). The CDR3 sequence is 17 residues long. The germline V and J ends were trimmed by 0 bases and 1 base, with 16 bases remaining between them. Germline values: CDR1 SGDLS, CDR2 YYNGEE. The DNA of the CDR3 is TGTGCCAGCAGCGTAGCTAAAACGATGACAGCGAACACTGAAGCTTTCTTT. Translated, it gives CASSVAKTMTANTEAFF.

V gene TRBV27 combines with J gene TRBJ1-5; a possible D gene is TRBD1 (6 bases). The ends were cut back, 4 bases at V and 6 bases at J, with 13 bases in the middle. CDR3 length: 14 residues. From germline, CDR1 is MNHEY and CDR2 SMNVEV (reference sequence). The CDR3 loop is CASSSSQGTQPQHF. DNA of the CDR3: TGTGCCAGCAGTTCCTCCCAGGGGACTCAGCCCCAGCATTTT.